Listed here are 4 T cell receptor beta chains from one sample, sequenced in a study of pediatric ulcerative colitis. The rectum was sampled with one to two pinch biopsies at colonoscopy. Clones were sequenced by immunoSEQ multiplex PCR, and TCRdb holds only the in-frame ones, with some missing. The table shows 17,000 or so clones, with around 70% occurring only once. Specimen: gut tissue. The source of these receptors is a girl between 5 and 17 years old with moderate ulcerative colitis.

The genes are TRBV9 and TRBJ2-7; TRBD1 matches 9 bases. Germline loops: CDR1 SGDLS, CDR2 YYNGEE. CDR3 length: 15 amino acids. The junction had 8 bases not matched to a gene; V was cut back by 5 bases and J by 2 bases. CDR3 sequence (DNA): TGTGCCAGCAGTCGAGGGGGACAGGGTACCTACGAGCAGTACTTC. This gives the protein CASSRGGQGTYEQYF.

The chain uses TRBV7-9 and TRBJ2-7, with D unresolved. The CDR3 is 15 amino acids. Trimming stripped 3 bases from V and 5 bases from J, with 17 bases between. Germline loops: CDR1 SEHNR, CDR2 FQNEAQ (reference sequence). This CDR3 is CASSFRVGFPDEQYF. The CDR3 nucleotides read TGTGCCAGCAGCTTCCGCGTAGGTTTTCCGGACGAGCAGTACTTC.

This sequence joins TRBV7-9 and TRBJ2-3; D is possibly TRBD2 (6 bases). Trimming shortened V by 5 bases and J by 0 bases, and 12 bases separated the two germline ends. The germline gives CDR1 SEHNR, CDR2 FQNEAQ (reference sequence). The CDR3 is 15 residues long. CDR3 region: CASSQRAGSTDTQYF. The CDR3 DNA follows: TGTGCCAGCAGCCAACGAGCGGGTAGCACAGATACGCAGTATTTT. Based on the CDR3 plus reference TRBV7-9 and TRBJ2-3, the full variable domain is DTGVSQNPRHKITKRGQNVTFRCDPISEHNRLYWYRQTLGQGPEFLTYFQNEAQLEKSRLLSDRFSAERPKGSFSTLEIQRTEQGDSAMYLCASSQRAGSTDTQYFGPGTRLTVL.

The chain carries TRBV9 and TRBJ2-2; D is possibly TRBD1 or TRBD2 (5 bases each). The V end was cut by 4 bases, the J end by 5 bases, with 15 bases between. The CDR3 contains 15 residues. Germline assignment: CDR1 SGDLS and CDR2 YYNGEE. CDR3 sequence: CASSPRGVGTGELFF. Written as DNA, the CDR3 is TGTGCCAGCAGCCCCCGAGGGGTGGGGACCGGGGAGCTGTTTTTT.